This T cell receptor beta chain was sequenced during a study of cytomegalovirus exposure and HLA in healthy donors. Study-level information: Falling in the Caucasian-associated ancestry cluster were less than 85% of 398 genotyped donors. Broader study findings: What a later analysis showed was that several of the most significant clusters appeared linked to common viral pathogens. In a later analysis, a missense DCLRE1C variant was linked to TCR beta V- and J-gene trimming. It was reported that the classifier diagnosed cytomegalovirus status with high specificity and sensitivity in both the original and validation cohorts.

Vbeta (60) and Jbeta (13) primers were used in the PCR. Some clones are missing from TCRdb's copy, which holds only in-frame ones; the method was immunoSEQ multiplex PCR. In the table there are more than 140,000 clones, 77% of which are singletons. In germline, CDR1 is MNHNS, CDR2 SASEGT. CDR3 length: 15 amino acids. V gave up 5 bases and J gave up 4 bases; unmatched junction bases: 11. This clone has more than one count but fewer than ten. The antigen is unknown. The sample was PBMCs. The receptor's source is a female donor in good health and CMV-seronegative. This chain uses TRBV6-1 with TRBJ2-7; TRBD2 matches at 7 bases. The CDR3 spells CASSRMASGTYEQYF. The CDR3 coding sequence is TGTGCCAGCAGTAGAATGGCAAGCGGGACTTACGAGCAGTACTTC.